One sample yielded the 13 T cell receptor beta chains listed below, sequenced in a study of response to subunit inactivated influenza vaccine (dated by TCRdb to 2016 to 2019). The library was prepared using RT-PCR. Sequencer: Illumina HiSeq 2500. Using fastp trimming at Q25 and MiXCR clonotype assembly, TCRdb reanalyzed the public sequencing data and kept in-frame beta chains. Rows with a matching CDR3 protein are joined into one entry that keeps the most common DNA and genes. The sample table contains over 400,000 distinct CDR3 sequences; only one count was recorded for over 10% of them. The ten largest account for approximately 14% of the sample. The label giving this sample's time point can be read as: around 45 days after influenza vaccine administration. The material was PBMCs from blood, obtained roughly 46 days after vaccination. The receptors come from a man over 45 who received an inactivated influenza vaccine. Donor details come from another sample of the same person, matched by shared clones.

The rearrangement links TRBV11-2 to TRBJ2-3, with 11 bases aligning to TRBD2. Germline CDR1 reads SGHAT; CDR2 reads FQNNGV. CDR3 length: 20 amino acids. J gave up 0 bases and V 2 bases, and 13 bases lay outside the gene matches. CDR3 protein: CASSLRSSGGASHSTDTQYF. For the CDR3, the DNA is TGTGCCAGCAGCTTACGGAGTAGCGGGGGGGCGAGTCATAGCACAGATACGCAGTATTTT.

This clonotype has ten or more counts. The rearrangement uses TRBV12-3 or TRBV12-4 and TRBJ2-3, with 9 positions matching TRBD1. The CDR3 loop spans 15 amino acids. J gave up 3 bases and V 6 bases, and 7 bases lay outside the gene matches. CDR3 coding DNA: TGTGCCAGCAGGGTACAGGGGGCTGGTACAGATACGCAGTATTTT. It translates to CASRVQGAGTDTQYF.

This clonotype has a count of ten or more. The chain joins TRBV29-1 to TRBJ1-2, with a possible D match to TRBD1 (6 bases). The CDR3 extends over 14 amino acids. Germline CDR1 and CDR2: SQVTM and ANQGSEA. The V and J ends lost 5 bases and 2 bases respectively, with 15 bases between them. Here the CDR3 DNA reads TGCAGCGTTCCCGTTGCTACAGGGAACTATGGCTACACCTTC. It specifies CSVPVATGNYGYTF.

This clonotype turned up a few times. This sequence joins TRBV5-1 and TRBJ2-3; 7 bases match TRBD2. The CDR3 contains 13 residues. V trimming: 6 bases; J trimming: 1 base; junction bases outside the gene matches: 2. Germline-derived CDR1 and CDR2 are SGHRS and YFSETQ. As DNA, the CDR3 is TGCGCCAGCATAGGGAGGGGCACAGATACGCAGTATTTT. Translating it yields CASIGRGTDTQYF.

The chain links TRBV29-1 to TRBJ1-5; 7 positions agree with TRBD1. Losses at the gene ends were 7 bases for V and 6 bases for J; bases not matched to a gene: 6. Germline assignment: CDR1 SQVTM and CDR2 ANQGSEA. The length of the CDR3 is 12 residues. In nucleotides, the CDR3 is TGCAGCGGAGGACAGGTATTTCAGCCCCAGCATTTT. Protein product: CSGGQVFQPQHF.

This clonotype has more than one count but fewer than ten. This chain joins TRBV20-1 and TRBJ2-5, with 11 bases matching TRBD2. CDR1 is DFQATT and CDR2 is SNEGSKA in the germline V gene (reference sequence). This CDR3 is 17 amino acids long. V gave up 5 bases and J gave up 5 bases; unmatched junction bases: 16. CDR3 sequence (DNA): TGCAGTGCTCAAAACCGCGTAGCGGGGGGGCCTATGGAGACCCAGTACTTC. Protein sequence: CSAQNRVAGGPMETQYF.

This clonotype has a handful of counts. The chain's CDR3 is CASSQAHFYGYTF. In nucleotides, the CDR3 is TGCGCCAGCAGCCAAGCTCATTTCTATGGCTACACCTTC. This sequence joins TRBV4-3 and TRBJ1-2; D is undetermined. The CDR3 contains 13 residues. The V gene lost 1 base and the J gene lost 4 bases, with 7 bases spanning the gap. Germline lookup yields CDR1 LGHNA and CDR2 YSLEER.

The chain uses TRBV30 and TRBJ2-7; 11 bases are shared with TRBD1. Germline CDR1 and CDR2: GTSNPN and SVGIG (reference sequence). The ends lost 2 bases at V and 5 bases at J; junction bases unmatched: 11. This CDR3 has 16 amino acids. The CDR3 region is CAWSKPFWGQGDEQYF. The CDR3 DNA reads as TGTGCCTGGAGTAAGCCTTTCTGGGGACAGGGGGACGAGCAGTACTTC. Full variable domain (missing parts from reference TRBV30 and TRBJ2-7): SQTIHQWPATLVQPVGSPLSLECTVEGTSNPNLYWYRQAAGRGLQLLFYSVGIGQISSEVPQNLSASRPQDRQFILSSKKLLLSDSGFYLCAWSKPFWGQGDEQYFGPGTRLTVT.

This clonotype was seen many times. The junction departs from germline at one end; a sequencing error may be responsible. V and J are TRBV5-1 and TRBJ2-5, with a possible D match to TRBD2 (5 bases). The CDR3 is 13 residues long. Germline lookup yields CDR1 SGHRS and CDR2 YFSETQ. CDR3 bases: TGTGCCAGCAGCTTAACCGGGGAGGAGACCCAGTACTTC. This gives the protein CASSLTGEETQYF.

V and J are TRBV3-1 and TRBJ2-3, with D uncertain. The CDR3 loop spans 15 amino acids. Germline assignment: CDR1 LGHDT and CDR2 YNNKEL (reference sequence). Trimming cost V 1 base and J 1 base, with 9 bases left between them. The CDR3 DNA is TGTGCCAGCAGCCAAGCGTTCTTGGGCACAGATACGCAGTATTTT. Amino acids: CASSQAFLGTDTQYF.

The rearrangement uses TRBV7-9 and TRBJ2-3; the D gene is possibly TRBD1 (7 bases). The CDR3 sequence is 11 residues long. The germline V and J ends were trimmed by 7 bases and 8 bases, with 10 bases remaining between them. CDR1 and CDR2 from the germline V gene are SEHNR and FQNEAQ (reference sequence). DNA of the CDR3: TGTGCCAGCACCCAGGGGGGTACGCAGTATTTT. Encoded protein: CASTQGGTQYF.

The sample holds a few counts of this clonotype. The J gene is TRBJ2-5, the V gene TRBV20-1, with unresolved D. There are 15 residues in the CDR3. Germline CDR1 is DFQATT and CDR2 is SNEGSKA (reference sequence). The V gene lost 0 bases and the J gene lost 1 base, with 12 bases spanning the gap. CDR3 protein: CSARDSRLVQETQYF. In DNA, the CDR3 is TGCAGTGCTAGAGATAGCAGATTAGTCCAAGAGACCCAGTACTTC.

The chain links TRBV4-3 to TRBJ2-7; D perhaps matches TRBD2 (5 bases). This CDR3 has 13 amino acids. V was shortened by 0 bases and J by 6 bases, with 9 bases between the two germline ends. The germline gives CDR1 LGHNA, CDR2 YSLEER. The CDR3: CASSQDRGIEQYF. The CDR3 nucleotides read TGCGCCAGCAGCCAAGATCGAGGGATCGAGCAGTACTTC.